The sequence of this T cell receptor beta chain was determined in a study of cytomegalovirus exposure and HLA in healthy donors. The PCR had 60 Vbeta and 13 Jbeta primers. This table comes from immunoSEQ multiplex PCR, and its TCRdb copy is limited to in-frame clones, with some not included. This table holds around 57,000 clones. This sequence was found in a woman aged 45 to 65 in good health and CMV-seropositive. Material: PBMCs.

The CDR3 protein is CASQGGGRGTGELFF. The CDR3 DNA sequence: TGTGCCAGCCAGGGCGGGGGAAGGGGTACCGGGGAGCTGTTTTTT. The J gene is TRBJ2-2, the V gene TRBV7-6; 7 bases match TRBD2. The CDR3 length is 15 residues. CDR1 is SGHVS, CDR2 FNYEAQ, per germline. V gave up 8 bases and J gave up 5 bases; unmatched junction bases: 11.